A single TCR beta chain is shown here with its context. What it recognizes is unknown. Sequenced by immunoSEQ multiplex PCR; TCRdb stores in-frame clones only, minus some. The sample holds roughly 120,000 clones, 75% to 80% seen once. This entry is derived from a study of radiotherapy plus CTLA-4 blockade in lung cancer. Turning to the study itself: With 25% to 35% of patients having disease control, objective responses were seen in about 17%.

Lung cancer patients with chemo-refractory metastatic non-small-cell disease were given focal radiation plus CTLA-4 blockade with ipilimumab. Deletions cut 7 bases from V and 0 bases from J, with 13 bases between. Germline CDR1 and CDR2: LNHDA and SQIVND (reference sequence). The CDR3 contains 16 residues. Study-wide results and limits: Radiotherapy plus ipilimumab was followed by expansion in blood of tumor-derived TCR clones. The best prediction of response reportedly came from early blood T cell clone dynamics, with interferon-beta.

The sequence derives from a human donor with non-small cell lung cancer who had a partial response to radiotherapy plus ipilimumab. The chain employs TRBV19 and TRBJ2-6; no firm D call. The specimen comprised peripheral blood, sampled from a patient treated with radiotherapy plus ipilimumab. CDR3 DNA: TGTGCCAGTACCCAAGGAGCCTACTCTGGGGCCAACGTCCTGACTTTC. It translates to CASTQGAYSGANVLTF.